The sequence of this T cell receptor (beta chain) was determined in a study of blood T cell repertoires in COVID-19. On the study more broadly: The United States, Italy and Spain provided the acute and convalescent COVID-19 samples. Sources were T cells, B-cell-depleted T cells, or PBMCs; the material itself was cDNA or gDNA.

Original handling: Amplification from reference gene primers served as the basis for estimated nucleated cell counts. Here immunoSEQ multiplex PCR was the method, and the copy in TCRdb shows in-frame clones only, minus some. D and trimming come from the DNA, and the V and J calls and clone size come from that table. The sample has approximately 470,000 clones; 70% to 90% are singletons. Sequenced input: peripheral blood. The sequence derives from a human donor in a cohort sampled during active COVID-19.

This CDR3 reads CASSLEDRVIYGYTF. CDR3 nucleotide sequence: TGTGCCAGCAGCTTGGAGGACAGGGTAATCTATGGCTACACCTTC. The chain couples TRBV5-5 to TRBJ1-2, with 8 bases matching TRBD1. J lost 4 bases, V lost 0 bases, and 5 bases had no gene match. Germline-derived CDR1 and CDR2 are SGHKS and YYEKEE (reference sequence). This CDR3 contains 15 residues.